This TCR beta chain appears in the sequencing data of a study of T cell responses to AZD1222 COVID-19 vaccine. Findings of the study overall: Spike-specific TCR breadth rose after two AZD1222 doses, and depth rose as well.

TCRdb's copy holds only in-frame clones and misses some; the assay was immunoSEQ multiplex PCR. The repertoire holds roughly 200,000 clones, with about 89% as singletons. Comment on this clone: Its specificity is unknown.

The specimen comprised peripheral blood, sampled 28 days after the second AZD1222 dose. This receptor was taken from an adult who received the AZD1222 COVID-19 vaccine.

The CDR3 reads CAWSVRGGAWLNTEAFF. The CDR3 DNA reads TGTGCCTGGAGTGTTAGGGGGGGCGCATGGTTGAACACTGAAGCTTTCTTT. The gene calls are TRBV30 and TRBJ1-1; D is perhaps TRBD1 (6 bases). The V end was cut by 0 bases, the J end by 0 bases, with 17 bases between. The CDR3 totals 17 residues. Germline V gene lookup returns CDR1 GTSNPN and CDR2 SVGIG (reference sequence).